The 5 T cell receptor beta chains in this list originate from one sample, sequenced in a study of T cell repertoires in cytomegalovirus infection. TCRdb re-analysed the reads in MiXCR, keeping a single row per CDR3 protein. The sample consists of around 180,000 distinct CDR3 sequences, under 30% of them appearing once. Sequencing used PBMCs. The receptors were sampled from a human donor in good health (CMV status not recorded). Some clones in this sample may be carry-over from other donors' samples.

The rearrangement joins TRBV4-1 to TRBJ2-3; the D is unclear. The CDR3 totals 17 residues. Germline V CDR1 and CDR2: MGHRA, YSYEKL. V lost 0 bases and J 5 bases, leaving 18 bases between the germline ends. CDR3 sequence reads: CASSQDLDTESEDTQYF. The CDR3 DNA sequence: TGCGCCAGCAGCCAAGATCTTGACACAGAGTCGGAAGATACGCAGTATTTT.

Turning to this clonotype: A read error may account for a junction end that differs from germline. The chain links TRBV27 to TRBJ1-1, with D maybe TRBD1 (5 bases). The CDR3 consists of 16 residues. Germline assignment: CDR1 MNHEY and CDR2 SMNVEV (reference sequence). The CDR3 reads CARRETRGLRDTEAFF. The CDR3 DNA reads TGTGCCCGCAGGGAGACACGGGGTTTGCGGGACACTGAAGCTTTCTTT.

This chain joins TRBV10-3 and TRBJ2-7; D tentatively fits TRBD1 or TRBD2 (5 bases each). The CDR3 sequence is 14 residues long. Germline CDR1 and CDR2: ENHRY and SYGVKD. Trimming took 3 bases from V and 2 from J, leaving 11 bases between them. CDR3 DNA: TGTGCCATCAGTGACAGGGAGATAACCTACGAGCAGTACTTC. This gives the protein CAISDREITYEQYF.

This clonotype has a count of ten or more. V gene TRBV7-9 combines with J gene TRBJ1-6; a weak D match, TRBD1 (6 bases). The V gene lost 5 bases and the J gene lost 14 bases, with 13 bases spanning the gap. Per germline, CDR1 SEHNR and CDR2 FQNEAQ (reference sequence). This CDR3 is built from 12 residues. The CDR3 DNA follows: TGTGCCAGCAGCCCCAGGGAGGGGGCCCTCCACTTT. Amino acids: CASSPREGALHF. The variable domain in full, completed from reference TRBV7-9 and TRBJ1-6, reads DTGVSQNPRHKITKRGQNVTFRCDPISEHNRLYWYRQTLGQGPEFLTYFQNEAQLEKSRLLSDRFSAERPKGSFSTLEIQRTEQGDSAMYLCASSPREGALHFGNGTRLTVT.

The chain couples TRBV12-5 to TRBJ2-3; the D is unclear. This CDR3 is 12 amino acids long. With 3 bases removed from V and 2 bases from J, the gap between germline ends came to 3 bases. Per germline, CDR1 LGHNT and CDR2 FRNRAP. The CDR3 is CASGFVTDTQYF. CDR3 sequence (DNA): TGTGCTAGTGGTTTCGTCACAGATACGCAGTATTTT.